This is a list of T cell receptor beta chains from one sample in a study of T cells in Graves' hyperthyroidism and ophthalmopathy. TCRdb re-called the multiplex PCR reads with MiXCR, one entry per CDR3 protein. This sample has approximately 640,000 distinct CDR3 sequences, with 45% found just once. The specimen sequenced was peripheral blood or thyroid tissue (not recorded which). All receptors come from an adult man with Graves' disease, either hyperthyroidism or ophthalmopathy (not recorded which). CDR3s include the opening cysteine and the closing phenylalanine or tryptophan. The D gene is left open where the match is weak. Expanded clones get a size class; other rows say once, few or many, or leave the size out.

TRBV20-1 | many | TRBD2 | CSAISREGRKTQYF
TRBV19 | many | NA | CATGDAQNSPLHF
TRBV25-1 | NA | TRBD2 | CASSLILAGGARYEQYF
TRBV24-1 | many | NA | CATRGQGGYTF
TRBV10-2 | NA | NA | CASSVQGNTRELFF
TRBV6-1 | once | TRBD1 | CASSRFDRVDGYTF
TRBV2 | NA | NA | CASSFRGGARMSQPQHF
TRBV2 | NA | NA | CASLTGLQETQYF
TRBV6-1 | NA | NA | CASAFVSNTEAFF
TRBV5-1 | NA | TRBD1 | CASSSGTVNPPLHF
TRBV9 | NA | NA | CASSVEPGDQETQYF
TRBV7-9 | NA | TRBD1 | CASSWDSDSYEQYF
TRBV7-2 | NA | NA | CASSLVQVGNQPQHF
TRBV24-1 | NA | TRBD1 | CATSETGNSYTF
TRBV2 | many | NA | CASNRQFAEAFF
TRBV29-1 | NA | TRBD2 | CSVADSGDETQYF
TRBV6-4 | few | TRBD1 | CASSARDSLRNSPLHF
TRBV13 | few | NA | CASSPAGLRRETQYF
TRBV29-1 | many | TRBD1 | CSVVGGPGFDGYTF
TRBV6-1 | few | TRBD1 | CASSRWTGVEDGYTF
TRBV12-3/TRBV12-4 | few | TRBD1 | CASRGQTLSF
TRBV29-1 | many | NA | CSVEGRVMNTEAFF
TRBV29-1 | NA | NA | CSVAGLADRAEETQYF
TRBV2 | many | NA | CGGNTGNTIYF
TRBV29-1 | NA | TRBD1 | CSVAPGTDYGYTF
TRBV29-1 | few | TRBD1 | CSVGTGATEAFF
TRBV20-1 | NA | NA | CSARGDVGLFF
TRBV7-6 | many | TRBD1 | CASSHGTGVNQPQHF
TRBV10-3 | NA | TRBD1 | CAISVKGGAGATEAFF
TRBV4-2 | NA | TRBD1 | CASSQDGGQGALEQYF
TRBV2 | few | NA | CASKPGQQQETQYF
TRBV6-1 | NA | NA | CASSVKSNQPQHF
TRBV11-2 | NA | TRBD2 | CASSVIAGGHETQYF
TRBV29-1 | NA | NA | CSAYTGQEDQPQHF
TRBV29-1 | NA | TRBD1 | CSAGQGPASPLHF
TRBV2 | many | NA | CASNLNQETQYF
TRBV20-1 | NA | TRBD1 | CSAGEGRGGQPQHF
TRBV15 | NA | TRBD1 | CATSRVRGTYEQYF
TRBV9 | NA | TRBD1 | CASRGGYTEAFF
TRBV7-2 | many | NA | CASSLQGRDGYTF
TRBV6-1 | NA | NA | CASSYKGEEGKLFF